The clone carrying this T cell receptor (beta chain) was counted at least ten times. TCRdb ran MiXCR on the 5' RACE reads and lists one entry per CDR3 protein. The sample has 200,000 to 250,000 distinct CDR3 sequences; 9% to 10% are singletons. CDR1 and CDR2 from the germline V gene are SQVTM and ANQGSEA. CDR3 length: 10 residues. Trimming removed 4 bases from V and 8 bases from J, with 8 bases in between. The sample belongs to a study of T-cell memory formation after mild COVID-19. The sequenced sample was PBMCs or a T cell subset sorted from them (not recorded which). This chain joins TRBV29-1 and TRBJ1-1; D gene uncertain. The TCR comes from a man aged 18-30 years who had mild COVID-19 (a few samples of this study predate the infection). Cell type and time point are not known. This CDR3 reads CSVGFGEAFF. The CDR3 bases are TGCAGCGTTGGTTTCGGAGAAGCTTTCTTT.